The text below deals with one T cell receptor (beta chain). No antigen is known for it. This sample was taken from a study of CD8 T cells in Susac syndrome. Study-wide findings and caveats: The study conceded that relatively few individuals underwent its TCR sequencing and HLA analysis.

V shed 3 bases and J shed 0 bases, with 18 bases lying between them. Germline values: CDR1 SGHKS, CDR2 YYEKEE (reference sequence). The CDR3 length is 17 residues. TCR beta was sequenced from blood CD8+ and CD4+ T cells. The CD8+ and CD4+ T cells were negatively isolated, with the TEMRA cells enriched by FACS. After extraction with the RNeasy kit, roughly 0.5 to 1 ug of the RNA was reverse transcribed using random hexamers. TCRdb reprocessed the immunoSEQ multiplex PCR reads via MiXCR and lists one record per CDR3 protein. The table includes under 150,000 distinct CDR3 sequences, around 86% detected once.

The V call is TRBV5-5, the J call TRBJ1-1, with D uncertain. The sample was CD8+ T cells from PBMCs. The receptor's source is a human donor with multiple sclerosis. The DNA of the CDR3 is TGTGCCAGCAGCTCCGAGACGGCCTACAAAATGAACACTGAAGCTTTCTTT. This translates into CASSSETAYKMNTEAFF.